This is a list of T cell receptor beta chains from one sample in a study of blood T cell repertoires in COVID-19. The method was immunoSEQ multiplex PCR; TCRdb's version includes in-frame clones alone and lacks a portion of them. The repertoire holds roughly 87,000 clones, with about 83% as singletons. The sequenced material came from peripheral blood. All receptors derive from a man between 45 and 60 years old with active COVID-19. Each CDR3 is given with its conserved first and last residue. D genes are given only for firm matches. Part of the rows lack a size; the others show once, few, many or a class for expanded clones.

j_gene,abundance,v_gene,d_gene,CDR3nt,CDR3aa
TRBJ2-7,-,TRBV27,TRBD2,TGTGCCAGCAGTTTATATGCGGGAGGAAGGTACGAGCAGTACTTC,CASSLYAGGRYEQYF
TRBJ1-1,-,TRBV5-4,TRBD1,TGTGCCAGCAGCCTCCAACAGGGGCGTGGTACTGAAGCTTTCTTT,CASSLQQGRGTEAFF
TRBJ1-3,few,TRBV3-1/TRBV3-2,-,TGTGCCAGCGATCCCTCAACCCGGGGGGCCTCTGGAAACACCATATATTTT,CASDPSTRGASGNTIYF
TRBJ2-7,-,TRBV6-2/TRBV6-3,TRBD2,TGTGCCAGCAGTTACGAACTAGCGGCAACCTCCTCTTACGAGCAGTACTTC,CASSYELAATSSYEQYF
TRBJ1-3,-,TRBV20-1,-,TGCAGTGCTAGTGTCGCAGGGGGAAACACCATATATTTT,CSASVAGGNTIYF
TRBJ1-2,-,TRBV5-6,-,TGTGCCAGCAGCTTGGATTTCCAGGTCGGGAGTGGCTACACCTTC,CASSLDFQVGSGYTF
TRBJ2-7,-,TRBV19,TRBD1,TGTGCCAGTAGTAGCCGACAGGGGAGCTACGAGCAGTACTTC,CASSSRQGSYEQYF
TRBJ2-2,-,TRBV7-7,-,TGTGCCAGCAGCTCCGGAGGGACTGTGGGGACCGGGGAGCTGTTTTTT,CASSSGGTVGTGELFF
TRBJ1-3,-,TRBV7-2,-,TGTGCCAGCAGCCTTCTGACAGGATGGGGCTCTGGAAACACCATATATTTT,CASSLLTGWGSGNTIYF
TRBJ1-3,-,TRBV28,-,TGTGCCAGCAGTTTGGAGGCTGGAAACACCATATATTTT,CASSLEAGNTIYF
TRBJ2-2,once,TRBV28,TRBD1,TGTGCCAGGAGAACAGGGGACACCGGGGAGCTGTTTTTT,CARRTGDTGELFF
TRBJ2-6,-,TRBV11-3,TRBD2,TGTGCCAGCAGCCCCTCCCCATGGACTAGCGGCTCTGGGGCCAACGTCCTGACTTTC,CASSPSPWTSGSGANVLTF
TRBJ1-2,-,TRBV4-2,TRBD1,TGTGCCAGCAGCCAACCGACAGGGGTTAAATATGGCTACACCTTC,CASSQPTGVKYGYTF
TRBJ2-1,-,TRBV18,TRBD1,TGTGCCAGCTCCCTGCCGGGGACAGGCTACAATGAGCAGTTCTTC,CASSLPGTGYNEQFF
TRBJ2-1,-,TRBV5-1,-,TGCGCCAGCAGCTTGGAAGGACGGGAGTACAATGAGCAGTTCTTC,CASSLEGREYNEQFF
TRBJ2-7,once,TRBV5-4,-,TGTGCCAGCAGCACGCGACAGGTTGGCGAGCAGTACTTC,CASSTRQVGEQYF
TRBJ2-7,few,TRBV7-9,TRBD1,TGTGCCAGCAGCTTGGGACAGGGGAACTACGAGCAGTACTTC,CASSLGQGNYEQYF
TRBJ1-1,-,TRBV19,-,TGTGCCAGTAGCCAGGGTAGCACTGAAGCTTTCTTT,CASSQGSTEAFF
TRBJ2-1,once,TRBV6-5,-,TGTGCCAGCAGTTACTCGACGGGTGGTGAGCAGTTCTTC,CASSYSTGGEQFF
TRBJ1-2,few,TRBV29-1,-,TGCAGCGTTGAATACAGGGATAACTATGGCTACACCTTC,CSVEYRDNYGYTF
TRBJ1-2,-,TRBV7-8,TRBD1,TGTGCCAGCAGCCCGGGGACAGGGTTATCCTATGGCTACACCTTC,CASSPGTGLSYGYTF
TRBJ2-5,-,TRBV5-6,TRBD2,TGTGCCAGCAGCTTGAGGCTAGCGGGGGCCCTGGGGGAGACCCAGTACTTC,CASSLRLAGALGETQYF
TRBJ2-7,-,TRBV7-2,TRBD1,TGTGCCAGCAGGTGGACAGGGTCCTACGAGCAGTACTTC,CASRWTGSYEQYF
TRBJ2-1,few,TRBV27,TRBD2,TGTGCCAGCAGTTTATTTGGGACTAGCGGGGGGGCTAACAATGAGCAGTTCTTC,CASSLFGTSGGANNEQFF
TRBJ2-1,-,TRBV7-2,-,TGTGCCAGCAGCCCGCTCCCCACAGGGAACAATGAGCAGTTCTTC,CASSPLPTGNNEQFF